Listed below are T cell receptor beta chains from one sample, sequenced in a study of neurological immune-mediated disorders. TCRdb ran MiXCR on the 5' RACE reads and lists one entry per CDR3 protein. The repertoire consists of about 80,000 distinct CDR3 sequences, with 5% to 6.5% occurring once and the leading ten covering over 7%. The sample taken for sequencing was PBMCs. Receptor source: a woman in her sixties with multiple sclerosis. Both conserved end residues are part of each CDR3. Each record gives: clone size, D gene, V gene, J gene, CDR3 protein, CDR3 DNA. D genes are given only for firm matches. Size values are once, few and many counts, or a class for expanded clones, and some rows have none.

size: many; D: TRBD1; V: TRBV20-1; J: TRBJ1-5; CDR3: CSARDPGGKNQPQHF; DNA: TGCAGTGCTAGGGACCCAGGGGGGAAAAATCAGCCCCAGCATTTT
size: many; D: TRBD2; V: TRBV2; J: TRBJ2-2; CDR3: CASSEWASGTGELFF; DNA: TGTGCCAGCAGTGAATGGGCTAGCGGAACCGGGGAGCTGTTTTTT
size: many; D: -; V: TRBV24-1; J: TRBJ2-3; CDR3: CATSFGGVPDTQYF; DNA: TGTGCCACCAGTTTCGGCGGGGTGCCAGATACGCAGTATTTT
size: many; D: TRBD1; V: TRBV5-1; J: TRBJ1-4; CDR3: CASSLSQGSNEKLFF; DNA: TGCGCCAGCAGCTTATCACAGGGGAGTAATGAAAAACTGTTTTTT
size: many; D: -; V: TRBV2; J: TRBJ2-2; CDR3: CASSEGQGYTGELFF; DNA: TGTGCCAGCAGTGAAGGGCAGGGTTACACCGGGGAGCTGTTTTTT
size: many; D: -; V: TRBV28; J: TRBJ2-2; CDR3: CASSTDRLTNTGELFF; DNA: TGTGCCAGCAGTACAGACAGATTAACGAACACCGGGGAGCTGTTTTTT
size: many; D: TRBD1; V: TRBV30; J: TRBJ1-2; CDR3: CAWSSTGTGGTGYTF; DNA: TGTGCCTGGAGTTCTACCGGGACAGGGGGCACTGGCTACACCTTC
size: many; D: -; V: TRBV29-1; J: TRBJ2-5; CDR3: CSARASSQETQYF; DNA: TGCAGCGCTAGAGCCAGCTCCCAAGAGACCCAGTACTTC
size: many; D: TRBD1; V: TRBV12-3/TRBV12-4; J: TRBJ2-7; CDR3: CASSQPTGGYYEQYF; DNA: TGTGCCAGCAGCCAACCGACAGGGGGTTATTACGAGCAGTACTTC
size: many; D: -; V: TRBV7-2; J: TRBJ2-1; CDR3: CASSLGGARGRNSYNEQFF; DNA: TGTGCCAGCAGCTTAGGGGGGGCTCGGGGCAGGAATTCCTACAATGAGCAGTTCTTC
size: many; D: -; V: TRBV15; J: TRBJ2-7; CDR3: CATSRVRGGNSYEQYF; DNA: TGTGCCACCAGCAGAGTGAGAGGGGGTAACTCCTACGAGCAGTACTTC
size: many; D: TRBD1; V: TRBV5-1; J: TRBJ1-1; CDR3: CASSLAGGGLNTEAFF; DNA: TGCGCCAGCAGCTTGGCAGGGGGGGGGTTGAACACTGAAGCTTTCTTT
size: many; D: TRBD2; V: TRBV3-1; J: TRBJ2-1; CDR3: CASSHATSGYSNEQFF; DNA: TGTGCCAGCAGCCACGCAACTAGCGGCTATAGCAATGAGCAGTTCTTC
size: many; D: -; V: TRBV7-9; J: TRBJ2-1; CDR3: CAGQGQLIYNEQFF; DNA: TGTGCCGGCCAAGGCCAGTTAATCTACAATGAGCAGTTCTTC
size: many; D: TRBD1; V: TRBV20-1; J: TRBJ2-3; CDR3: CSAIGGQGFTDTQYF; DNA: TGCAGTGCTATTGGGGGACAGGGTTTCACAGATACGCAGTATTTT
size: many; D: TRBD1; V: TRBV5-6; J: TRBJ2-7; CDR3: CASSLGGQGGNEQYF; DNA: TGTGCCAGCAGCTTGGGAGGACAGGGCGGCAACGAGCAGTACTTC
size: many; D: TRBD1; V: TRBV27; J: TRBJ2-7; CDR3: CASSLAGTGGIGEQYF; DNA: TGTGCCAGCAGTTTGGCCGGGACAGGGGGCATCGGCGAGCAGTACTTC
size: many; D: -; V: TRBV20-1; J: TRBJ2-5; CDR3: CSARDRSEETQYF; DNA: TGCAGTGCTAGAGACCGTTCAGAAGAGACCCAGTACTTC
size: many; D: TRBD1; V: TRBV7-2; J: TRBJ1-2; CDR3: CASSLVTGDYGYTF; DNA: TGTGCCAGCAGCTTAGTAACAGGGGACTATGGCTACACCTTC
size: many; D: -; V: TRBV7-8; J: TRBJ2-1; CDR3: CASSLPPRGVRYNEQFF; DNA: TGTGCCAGCAGCTTACCCCCGAGGGGGGTGAGATACAATGAGCAGTTCTTC
size: -; D: -; V: TRBV5-1; J: TRBJ1-2; CDR3: CASNRDWGNYGYTF; DNA: TGCGCCAGCAATCGGGATTGGGGTAACTATGGCTACACCTTC
size: many; D: TRBD1; V: TRBV5-1; J: TRBJ1-5; CDR3: CASSLGTGLGQPQHF; DNA: TGCGCCAGCAGCTTAGGGACAGGGCTGGGTCAGCCCCAGCATTTT
size: many; D: -; V: TRBV3-1; J: TRBJ2-1; CDR3: CASSQFRSSYNEQFF; DNA: TGTGCCAGCAGCCAGTTTAGGAGCTCCTACAATGAGCAGTTCTTC
size: many; D: TRBD1; V: TRBV5-1; J: TRBJ2-1; CDR3: CASSLVGTGVNEQFF; DNA: TGCGCCAGCAGCTTGGTAGGGACAGGGGTAAATGAGCAGTTCTTC
size: many; D: TRBD1; V: TRBV12-3/TRBV12-4; J: TRBJ1-3; CDR3: CASSPLGQAISGNTIYF; DNA: TGTGCCAGCAGTCCCCTCGGACAGGCGATCTCTGGAAACACCATATATTTT
size: many; D: -; V: TRBV20-1; J: TRBJ2-3; CDR3: CSATLGSSQYF; DNA: TGCAGTGCCACCCTGGGAAGTTCGCAGTATTTT
size: many; D: -; V: TRBV5-1; J: TRBJ2-1; CDR3: CASSLFRGNNEQFF; DNA: TGCGCCAGCAGCTTGTTTAGGGGTAACAATGAGCAGTTCTTC
size: many; D: -; V: TRBV20-1; J: TRBJ2-7; CDR3: CSARDYGNLATSYEQYF; DNA: TGCAGTGCTAGAGATTACGGAAACCTAGCGACTTCCTACGAGCAGTACTTC
size: many; D: TRBD2; V: TRBV3-1; J: TRBJ2-3; CDR3: CASSSSGGPDTQYF; DNA: TGTGCCAGCAGCTCCAGCGGGGGGCCAGATACGCAGTATTTT
size: many; D: TRBD2; V: TRBV12-3/TRBV12-4; J: TRBJ2-7; CDR3: CASSLGRGLVDYEQYF; DNA: TGTGCCAGCAGTTTAGGGAGGGGACTAGTCGACTACGAGCAGTACTTC
size: many; D: -; V: TRBV5-6; J: TRBJ2-3; CDR3: CASRGRGTDTQYF; DNA: TGTGCCAGCAGGGGGCGGGGCACAGATACGCAGTATTTT
size: many; D: TRBD1; V: TRBV12-3/TRBV12-4; J: TRBJ1-2; CDR3: CASSLNDRGPYGYTF; DNA: TGTGCCAGCAGTTTAAACGACAGGGGGCCCTATGGCTACACCTTC
size: many; D: TRBD1; V: TRBV18; J: TRBJ2-3; CDR3: CASSPIRGQGGTDTQYF; DNA: TGTGCCAGCTCACCAATTAGAGGACAGGGAGGCACAGATACGCAGTATTTT
size: many; D: -; V: TRBV28; J: TRBJ2-1; CDR3: CASTGFRDSYNEQFF; DNA: TGTGCCAGCACTGGATTCAGGGACTCCTACAATGAGCAGTTCTTC
size: many; D: -; V: TRBV5-1; J: TRBJ2-1; CDR3: CASTLGGGGEQFF; DNA: TGCGCCAGCACCTTAGGTGGGGGTGGTGAGCAGTTCTTC
size: -; D: -; V: TRBV6-1; J: TRBJ2-1; CDR3: CASIRDIYNEQFF; DNA: TGTGCCAGCATAAGAGATATCTACAATGAGCAGTTCTTC
size: many; D: -; V: TRBV20-1; J: TRBJ1-2; CDR3: CSAREGKGPNDYTF; DNA: TGCAGTGCTAGAGAAGGCAAAGGGCCCAATGACTACACCTTC
size: -; D: -; V: TRBV12-3/TRBV12-4; J: TRBJ2-5; CDR3: CASSLVGPQETQYF; DNA: TGTGCCAGCAGTTTAGTCGGGCCCCAAGAGACCCAGTACTTC
size: many; D: -; V: TRBV28; J: TRBJ2-3; CDR3: CASSLGTQYF; DNA: TGTGCCAGCAGTTTGGGTACGCAGTATTTT